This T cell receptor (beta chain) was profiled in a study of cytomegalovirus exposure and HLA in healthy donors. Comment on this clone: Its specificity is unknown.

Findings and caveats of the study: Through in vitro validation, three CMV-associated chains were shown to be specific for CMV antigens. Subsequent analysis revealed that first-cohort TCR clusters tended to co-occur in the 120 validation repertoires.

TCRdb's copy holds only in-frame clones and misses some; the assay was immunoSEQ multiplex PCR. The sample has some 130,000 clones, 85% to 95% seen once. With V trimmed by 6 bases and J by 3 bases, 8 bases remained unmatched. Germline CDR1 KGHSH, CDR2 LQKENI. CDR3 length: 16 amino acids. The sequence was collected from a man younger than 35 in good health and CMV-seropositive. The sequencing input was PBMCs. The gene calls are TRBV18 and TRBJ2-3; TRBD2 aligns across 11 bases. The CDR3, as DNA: TGTGCCAGCTCCATCGGGACTAGCGGAGTTACAGATACGCAGTATTTT. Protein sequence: CASSIGTSGVTDTQYF.